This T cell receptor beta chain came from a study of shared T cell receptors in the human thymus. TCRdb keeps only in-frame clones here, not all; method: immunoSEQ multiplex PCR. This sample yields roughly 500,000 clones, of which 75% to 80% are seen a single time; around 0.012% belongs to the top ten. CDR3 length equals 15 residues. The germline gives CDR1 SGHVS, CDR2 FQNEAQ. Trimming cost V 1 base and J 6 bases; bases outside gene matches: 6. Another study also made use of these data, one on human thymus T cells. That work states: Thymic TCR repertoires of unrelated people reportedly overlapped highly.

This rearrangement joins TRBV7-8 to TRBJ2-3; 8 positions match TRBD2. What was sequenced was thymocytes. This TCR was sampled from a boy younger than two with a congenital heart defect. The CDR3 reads CASSLDEREMDTQYF. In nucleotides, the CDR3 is TGTGCCAGCAGCTTAGATGAGCGGGAGATGGATACGCAGTATTTT.